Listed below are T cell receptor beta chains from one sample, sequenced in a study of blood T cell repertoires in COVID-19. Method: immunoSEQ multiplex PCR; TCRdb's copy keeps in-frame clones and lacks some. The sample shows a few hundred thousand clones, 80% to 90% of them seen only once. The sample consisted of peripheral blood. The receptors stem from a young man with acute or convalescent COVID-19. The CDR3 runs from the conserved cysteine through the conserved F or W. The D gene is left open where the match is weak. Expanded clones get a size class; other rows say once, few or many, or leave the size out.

cdr3_aa: CASSLVRDRELFF
cdr3_nt: TGCGCCAGCAGCTTGGTACGGGACAGGGAGCTGTTTTTT
clone_size: NA
j_call: TRBJ2-2
v_call: TRBV5-1
d_call: NA

cdr3_aa: CASTPIGGNTEAFF
cdr3_nt: TGTGCCAGCACTCCTATCGGAGGGAACACTGAAGCTTTCTTT
clone_size: few
j_call: TRBJ1-1
v_call: TRBV6-5
d_call: NA

cdr3_aa: CASSQPQGGGYNNEQFF
cdr3_nt: TGTGCCAGCAGCCAACCCCAGGGCGGGGGGTATAACAATGAGCAGTTCTTC
clone_size: NA
j_call: TRBJ2-1
v_call: TRBV3-1/TRBV3-2
d_call: TRBD2

cdr3_aa: CASSLGGGNYGYTF
cdr3_nt: TGTGCCAGCAGTCTCGGGGGGGGTAACTATGGCTACACCTTC
clone_size: NA
j_call: TRBJ1-2
v_call: TRBV27
d_call: NA

cdr3_aa: CASSRDRTNYGYTF
cdr3_nt: TGTGCCAGCAGTAGGGACAGAACTAACTATGGCTACACCTTC
clone_size: NA
j_call: TRBJ1-2
v_call: TRBV6-5
d_call: TRBD1

cdr3_aa: CASSLYPPGLAASYNEQFF
cdr3_nt: TGTGCCAGCAGTTTATACCCGCCGGGACTAGCGGCCTCCTACAATGAGCAGTTCTTC
clone_size: NA
j_call: TRBJ2-1
v_call: TRBV27
d_call: TRBD2

cdr3_aa: CASSQGTVNYGYTF
cdr3_nt: TGTGCCAGCAGCCAAGGCACAGTTAACTATGGCTACACCTTC
clone_size: few
j_call: TRBJ1-2
v_call: TRBV3-1/TRBV3-2
d_call: NA

cdr3_aa: CASSLDLPPYEQYF
cdr3_nt: TGTGCCAGCAGCTTGGACTTACCTCCCTACGAGCAGTACTTC
clone_size: NA
j_call: TRBJ2-7
v_call: TRBV2
d_call: NA

cdr3_aa: CASSIASGNQPQHF
cdr3_nt: TGTGCCAGTAGTATCGCGTCTGGCAATCAGCCCCAGCATTTT
clone_size: NA
j_call: TRBJ1-5
v_call: TRBV19
d_call: NA

cdr3_aa: CASSRTRAGANVLTF
cdr3_nt: TGTGCCAGCAGCCGGACTAGGGCTGGGGCCAACGTCCTGACTTTC
clone_size: NA
j_call: TRBJ2-6
v_call: TRBV14
d_call: TRBD2

cdr3_aa: CASSLTSGVYEQYF
cdr3_nt: TGTGCCAGCAGTTTAACTAGTGGGGTTTACGAGCAGTACTTC
clone_size: NA
j_call: TRBJ2-7
v_call: TRBV27
d_call: NA

cdr3_aa: CASSPDGQGYEQYF
cdr3_nt: TGTGCCAGCTCACCCGACGGACAGGGTTACGAGCAGTACTTC
clone_size: NA
j_call: TRBJ2-7
v_call: TRBV18
d_call: TRBD1

cdr3_aa: CASGTANTGELFF
cdr3_nt: TGTGCCAGCGGGACAGCGAACACCGGGGAGCTGTTTTTT
clone_size: NA
j_call: TRBJ2-2
v_call: TRBV11-3
d_call: TRBD1

cdr3_aa: CASSQAPSGGGPVWDEQFF
cdr3_nt: TGTGCCAGCAGCCAAGCTCCTAGCGGGGGAGGCCCCGTTTGGGATGAGCAGTTCTTC
clone_size: once
j_call: TRBJ2-1
v_call: TRBV3-1/TRBV3-2
d_call: TRBD2

cdr3_aa: CASSPLGTPYGYTF
cdr3_nt: TGTGCCAGTAGCCCTTTAGGGACTCCCTATGGCTACACCTTC
clone_size: NA
j_call: TRBJ1-2
v_call: TRBV19
d_call: NA

cdr3_aa: CAIVAKGGF
cdr3_nt: TGTGCCATCGTTGCGAAGGGGGGGTTT
clone_size: NA
j_call: TRBJ1-1
v_call: TRBV10-3
d_call: NA

cdr3_aa: CASSRTEGQPQHF
cdr3_nt: TGTGCCAGCTCCCGGACAGAGGGTCAGCCCCAGCATTTT
clone_size: NA
j_call: TRBJ1-5
v_call: TRBV18
d_call: NA

cdr3_aa: CASSVGGTGGFYEQYF
cdr3_nt: TGTGCCAGCAGCGTAGGAGGGACAGGGGGCTTTTACGAGCAGTACTTC
clone_size: NA
j_call: TRBJ2-7
v_call: TRBV9
d_call: TRBD1

cdr3_aa: CASSSDRGSFNEQFF
cdr3_nt: TGTGCCAGCAGCTCCGACAGGGGTTCATTCAATGAGCAGTTCTTC
clone_size: NA
j_call: TRBJ2-1
v_call: TRBV7-2
d_call: TRBD1

cdr3_aa: CASSPPEVGTGPASPQHF
cdr3_nt: TGTGCCAGCAGCCCCCCCGAAGTTGGGACAGGGCCCGCGTCGCCCCAGCATTTT
clone_size: NA
j_call: TRBJ1-5
v_call: TRBV5-6
d_call: TRBD1

cdr3_aa: CASSVPRDSWGNYGYTF
cdr3_nt: TGTGCCAGCAGTGTTCCCCGGGACAGCTGGGGTAATTATGGCTACACCTTC
clone_size: NA
j_call: TRBJ1-2
v_call: TRBV2
d_call: TRBD1

cdr3_aa: CASSMTGGLGNTIYF
cdr3_nt: TGTGCCAGTAGCATGACAGGGGGCCTTGGAAACACCATATATTTT
clone_size: few
j_call: TRBJ1-3
v_call: TRBV19
d_call: TRBD1

cdr3_aa: CASSERTGVRNKHGYTF
cdr3_nt: TGCGCCAGCAGTGAAAGGACAGGGGTAAGGAATAAGCATGGCTACACCTTC
clone_size: NA
j_call: TRBJ1-2
v_call: TRBV10-2
d_call: TRBD1

cdr3_aa: CAISERGQPQHF
cdr3_nt: TGTGCCATCAGTGAGCGGGGTCAGCCCCAGCATTTT
clone_size: NA
j_call: TRBJ1-5
v_call: TRBV10-3
d_call: NA

cdr3_aa: CASSAGNSGNTIYF
cdr3_nt: TGTGCCAGCAGCGCAGGGAACTCTGGAAACACCATATATTTT
clone_size: few
j_call: TRBJ1-3
v_call: TRBV9
d_call: NA

cdr3_aa: CSVEAGQGKKLFF
cdr3_nt: TGCAGCGTTGAAGCGGGACAGGGAAAAAAACTGTTTTTT
clone_size: few
j_call: TRBJ1-4
v_call: TRBV29-1
d_call: TRBD1

cdr3_aa: CASRQRTGEQYF
cdr3_nt: TGTGCCAGCAGACAAAGGACGGGGGAGCAGTACTTC
clone_size: NA
j_call: TRBJ2-7
v_call: TRBV7-8
d_call: NA

cdr3_aa: CASSLGVSREETQYF
cdr3_nt: TGCGCCAGCAGCTTGGGGGTCAGCAGGGAAGAGACCCAGTACTTC
clone_size: NA
j_call: TRBJ2-5
v_call: TRBV5-1
d_call: NA

cdr3_aa: CASSANPGHPFF
cdr3_nt: TGTGCCAGCAGCGCTAACCCGGGACACCCGTTTTTT
clone_size: NA
j_call: TRBJ1-1
v_call: TRBV4-2
d_call: NA

cdr3_aa: CASRTTGTGELFF
cdr3_nt: TGTGCCAGCCGCACGACAGGGACCGGGGAGCTGTTTTTT
clone_size: NA
j_call: TRBJ2-2
v_call: TRBV6-5
d_call: TRBD1

cdr3_aa: CAWRDQTGDYGYTF
cdr3_nt: TGTGCCTGGAGGGATCAAACAGGGGACTATGGCTACACCTTC
clone_size: NA
j_call: TRBJ1-2
v_call: TRBV30
d_call: TRBD1

cdr3_aa: CASSLIAGISSGANVLTF
cdr3_nt: TGTGCCAGCAGTTTAATCGCGGGGATCTCTTCTGGGGCCAACGTCCTGACTTTC
clone_size: once
j_call: TRBJ2-6
v_call: TRBV28
d_call: NA

cdr3_aa: CASSKGLASEQYF
cdr3_nt: TGTGCCAGCAGCAAGGGACTAGCCAGCGAGCAGTACTTC
clone_size: NA
j_call: TRBJ2-7
v_call: TRBV5-6
d_call: TRBD2

cdr3_aa: CAWSVQAGPLYGYTF
cdr3_nt: TGTGCCTGGAGTGTACAGGCAGGCCCTCTCTATGGCTACACCTTC
clone_size: NA
j_call: TRBJ1-2
v_call: TRBV30
d_call: NA

cdr3_aa: CASRSGGAQPQHF
cdr3_nt: TGTGCCAGCAGGTCCGGGGGAGCCCAGCCCCAGCATTTT
clone_size: few
j_call: TRBJ1-5
v_call: TRBV12-3/TRBV12-4
d_call: NA

cdr3_aa: CASSLAGASYNEQFF
cdr3_nt: TGTGCCAGCAGTTTGGCGGGGGCCTCCTACAATGAGCAGTTCTTC
clone_size: NA
j_call: TRBJ2-1
v_call: TRBV27
d_call: NA

cdr3_aa: CASTDRVNTEAFF
cdr3_nt: TGTGCCAGTACCGACAGGGTGAACACTGAAGCTTTCTTT
clone_size: NA
j_call: TRBJ1-1
v_call: TRBV19
d_call: TRBD1